These T cell receptor beta chains were read from a single sample in a study of CD8+CD57+ T cells in acquired aplastic anemia. From the reads, TCRdb called clonotypes with MiXCR, one entry per CDR3 protein. The data contain some 240,000 distinct CDR3 sequences, roughly 35% of them singletons. The sequencing sample was made of sorted CD4+, CD8+, or CD8+CD57+ T cells (not recorded which) from PBMCs. The source of these receptors is a human donor in good health, serving as a control. The CDR3 runs from the conserved cysteine through the conserved F or W. The D gene is left open where the match is weak. Clone size, where shown, is once, few, many, or a class for clones that have expanded.

J gene: TRBJ1-2
V gene: TRBV4-1
D gene: NA
clone size: NA
CDR3 protein: CASASGRRGYGYTF
CDR3 DNA: TGCGCCAGCGCCTCCGGGAGGAGGGGATATGGCTACACCTTC

J gene: TRBJ2-2
V gene: TRBV10-3
D gene: NA
clone size: NA
CDR3 protein: CAIESRGARDTGELFF
CDR3 DNA: TGTGCCATCGAGTCTAGGGGGGCCAGGGACACCGGGGAGCTGTTTTTT

J gene: TRBJ2-7
V gene: TRBV27
D gene: NA
clone size: many
CDR3 protein: CASSVLLDARPYEQYF
CDR3 DNA: TGTGCCAGCAGTGTCCTCCTGGACGCGAGACCCTACGAGCAGTACTTC

J gene: TRBJ1-5
V gene: TRBV27
D gene: TRBD1
clone size: NA
CDR3 protein: CASSRTGFGNQPQHF
CDR3 DNA: TGTGCCAGCAGTCGGACAGGGTTCGGCAATCAGCCCCAGCATTTT

J gene: TRBJ1-2
V gene: TRBV11-2
D gene: NA
clone size: many
CDR3 protein: CASSLFAGGNGYTF
CDR3 DNA: TGTGCCAGCAGCTTATTCGCCGGGGGGAATGGCTACACCTTC

J gene: TRBJ1-4
V gene: TRBV20-1
D gene: NA
clone size: once
CDR3 protein: CSASYRGDSNEKLFF
CDR3 DNA: TGCAGTGCTAGTTATAGAGGGGATTCTAATGAAAAACTGTTTTTT

J gene: TRBJ2-3
V gene: TRBV7-2
D gene: NA
clone size: few
CDR3 protein: CASSSGLIKDTQYF
CDR3 DNA: TGTGCCAGCAGCTCCGGACTAATAAAAGATACGCAGTATTTT

J gene: TRBJ1-2
V gene: TRBV20-1
D gene: NA
clone size: many
CDR3 protein: CSAGDYGYTF
CDR3 DNA: TGCAGTGCCGGCGACTATGGCTACACCTTC

J gene: TRBJ1-1
V gene: TRBV7-9
D gene: TRBD1
clone size: many
CDR3 protein: CASSLAVTGGVNTEAFF
CDR3 DNA: TGTGCCAGCAGCTTAGCTGTAACAGGGGGCGTGAACACTGAAGCTTTCTTT

J gene: TRBJ1-2
V gene: TRBV2
D gene: NA
clone size: NA
CDR3 protein: CASSARSGSDPTNYGYTF
CDR3 DNA: TGTGCCAGCAGTGCTAGATCCGGGTCCGACCCTACTAACTATGGCTACACCTTC

J gene: TRBJ2-7
V gene: TRBV5-8
D gene: NA
clone size: many
CDR3 protein: CASSSTITYEQYF
CDR3 DNA: TGTGCCAGCAGCTCCACCATTACCTACGAGCAGTACTTC

J gene: TRBJ1-1
V gene: TRBV5-1
D gene: NA
clone size: few
CDR3 protein: CASSFNPGNTEAFF
CDR3 DNA: TGCGCCAGCAGCTTTAATCCAGGGAACACTGAAGCTTTCTTT

J gene: TRBJ2-6
V gene: TRBV20-1
D gene: NA
clone size: many
CDR3 protein: CSARQGTSSGANVLTF
CDR3 DNA: TGCAGTGCTAGACAGGGGACCTCCTCTGGGGCCAACGTCCTGACTTTC

J gene: TRBJ1-2
V gene: TRBV30
D gene: TRBD1
clone size: few
CDR3 protein: CAWSVVQGRGYTF
CDR3 DNA: TGTGCCTGGAGTGTCGTACAGGGGCGAGGCTACACCTTC

J gene: TRBJ2-5
V gene: TRBV5-1
D gene: TRBD1
clone size: many
CDR3 protein: CASSPGTGSEETQYF
CDR3 DNA: TGCGCCAGCAGCCCAGGGACAGGGAGTGAGGAGACCCAGTACTTC

J gene: TRBJ1-1
V gene: TRBV29-1
D gene: NA
clone size: NA
CDR3 protein: CSGGSGREAFF
CDR3 DNA: TGCAGCGGCGGGTCGGGCAGAGAAGCTTTCTTT

J gene: TRBJ2-1
V gene: TRBV2
D gene: TRBD1
clone size: few
CDR3 protein: CASSLQGTYNEQFF
CDR3 DNA: TGTGCCAGCAGCTTACAGGGGACCTACAATGAGCAGTTCTTC

J gene: TRBJ1-5
V gene: TRBV19
D gene: NA
clone size: many
CDR3 protein: CASNLERGQPQHF
CDR3 DNA: TGTGCCAGTAACCTTGAGAGAGGGCAGCCCCAGCATTTT

J gene: TRBJ1-4
V gene: TRBV19
D gene: NA
clone size: NA
CDR3 protein: CASSTFAIDEKLFF
CDR3 DNA: TGTGCCAGTAGTACCTTTGCAATAGATGAAAAACTGTTTTTT

J gene: TRBJ1-4
V gene: TRBV3-1
D gene: NA
clone size: few
CDR3 protein: CASSQGGVEKLFF
CDR3 DNA: TGTGCCAGCAGCCAAGGAGGGGTTGAAAAACTGTTTTTT

J gene: TRBJ1-2
V gene: TRBV7-2
D gene: NA
clone size: many
CDR3 protein: CASSLAESANYGYTF
CDR3 DNA: TGTGCCAGCAGCTTAGCAGAGTCCGCTAACTATGGCTACACCTTC

J gene: TRBJ2-7
V gene: TRBV2
D gene: NA
clone size: NA
CDR3 protein: CASSLAGTKGDGQYF
CDR3 DNA: TGTGCCAGCAGTTTAGCCGGGACGAAAGGCGACGGGCAGTACTTC

J gene: TRBJ1-2
V gene: TRBV6-1
D gene: TRBD1
clone size: many
CDR3 protein: CASRADRGNGYTF
CDR3 DNA: TGTGCCAGCAGGGCCGACAGGGGGAATGGCTACACCTTC

J gene: TRBJ1-1
V gene: TRBV2
D gene: NA
clone size: many
CDR3 protein: CASRGRLMNTEAFF
CDR3 DNA: TGTGCCAGCAGGGGCCGACTTATGAACACTGAAGCTTTCTTT

J gene: TRBJ2-7
V gene: TRBV18
D gene: TRBD1
clone size: few
CDR3 protein: CASSPLGLAGQVNNKQYF
CDR3 DNA: TGTGCCAGCTCACCCCTCGGGCTTGCGGGACAGGTCAATAACAAGCAGTACTTC